Sequencing of this T cell receptor beta chain was carried out in a study of blood T cell repertoires in COVID-19. Study overall: T cells, B-cell-depleted T cells, or PBMCs supplied cDNA or gDNA.

Original handling: Counts of nucleated cells, estimated from reference gene primer amplification, were obtained. The method was immunoSEQ multiplex PCR; TCRdb's version includes in-frame clones alone and lacks a portion of them. The V and J calls and clone size come from that table; D and trimming were worked out from the DNA. The sample yields some 70,000 clones, more than 70% seen once. Germline CDR1 GTSNPN, CDR2 SVGIG (reference sequence). J gave up 4 bases and V 1 base, and 13 bases lay outside the gene matches. This CDR3 region has 16 residues. Patients in Seattle were enrolled during active infection, then followed longitudinally.

The gene calls are TRBV30 and TRBJ2-7; TRBD2 aligns across 7 bases. The material sequenced was peripheral blood. The receptor was isolated from a man between 45 and 60 years old with COVID-19, enrolled during active disease. CDR3 sequence (DNA): TGTGCCTGGAGTGGGGGGGACGGTAGCGGGCTGTACGAGCAGTACTTC. It encodes CAWSGGDGSGLYEQYF.